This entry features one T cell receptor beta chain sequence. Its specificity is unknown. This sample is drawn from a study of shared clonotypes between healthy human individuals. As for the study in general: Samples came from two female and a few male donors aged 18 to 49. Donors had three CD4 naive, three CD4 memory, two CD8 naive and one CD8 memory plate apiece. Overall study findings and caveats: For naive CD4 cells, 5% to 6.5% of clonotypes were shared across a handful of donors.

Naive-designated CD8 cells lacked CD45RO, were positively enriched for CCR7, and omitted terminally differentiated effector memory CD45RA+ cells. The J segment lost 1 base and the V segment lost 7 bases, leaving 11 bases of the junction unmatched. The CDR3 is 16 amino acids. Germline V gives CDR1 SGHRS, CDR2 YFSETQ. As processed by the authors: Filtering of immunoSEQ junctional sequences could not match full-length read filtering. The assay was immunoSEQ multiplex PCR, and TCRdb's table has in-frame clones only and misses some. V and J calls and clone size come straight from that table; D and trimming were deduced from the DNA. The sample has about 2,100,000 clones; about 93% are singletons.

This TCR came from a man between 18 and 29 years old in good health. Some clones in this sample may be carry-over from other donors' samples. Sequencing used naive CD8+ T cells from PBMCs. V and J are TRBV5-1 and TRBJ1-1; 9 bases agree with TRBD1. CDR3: CASEETGGDPNTEAFF. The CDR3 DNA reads TGCGCCAGCGAGGAAACAGGGGGCGACCCGAACACTGAAGCTTTCTTT. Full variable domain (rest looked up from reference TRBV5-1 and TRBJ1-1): KAGVTQTPRYLIKTRGQQVTLSCSPISGHRSVSWYQQTPGQGLQFLFEYFSETQRNKGNFPGRFSGRQFSNSRSEMNVSTLELGDSALYLCASEETGGDPNTEAFFGQGTRLTVV.